These 30 T cell receptor beta chains came from one sample sequenced in a study of T cell repertoires in cytomegalovirus infection. TCRdb redid the calling of the reads with MiXCR, one entry per CDR3 protein. There are around 710,000 distinct CDR3 sequences in the sample; almost 30% occur only once, and 13% lies in the top ten. These receptors have no known antigen. Here the sequenced sample was cultured CD8+ T cells from PBMCs, taken from culture after CMV antigen stimulation. The receptors were sampled from a human donor in good health (CMV status not recorded). Some clones in this sample may be carry-over from other donors' samples.

There are a few counts of this clonotype. J is TRBJ1-6 and V is TRBV12-5; D perhaps matches TRBD1 (5 bases). In germline, CDR1 is LGHNT, CDR2 FRNRAP. The CDR3 extends over 13 amino acids. The V end lost 1 base, the J end lost 12 bases, and 10 bases lay between the germline ends. DNA of the CDR3: TGTGCTAGTGGTTTGGGCAGGGCTCGACCCCTCCACTTT. It is translated as CASGLGRARPLHF.

This rearrangement joins TRBV6-2 or TRBV6-3 to TRBJ2-3, with a weak D call TRBD2 (5 bases). The germline V gene has CDR1 MNHEY and CDR2 SVGEGT. The CDR3 extends over 17 amino acids. Trimming cost V 8 bases and J 6 bases, with 27 bases left between them. CDR3: CASRREMDSSFMDTQYF. The CDR3, as DNA: TGTGCCAGCCGAAGGGAAATGGACTCCTCGTTTATGGATACGCAGTATTTT.

V is TRBV11-1 and J is TRBJ2-3, with D perhaps TRBD1 or TRBD2 (5 bases each). The germline V gene has CDR1 SGHAT and CDR2 FQDESV (reference sequence). Trimming removed 4 bases from V and 3 bases from J, with 23 bases in between. There are 18 residues in the CDR3. DNA of the CDR3: TGTGCCAGCAGCTCTTTAACCGGGGCTTTGAGAGGTACAGATACGCAGTATTTT. This gives the protein CASSSLTGALRGTDTQYF.

The chain uses TRBV7-2 and TRBJ2-1; the D gene is possibly TRBD1 (5 bases). The CDR3 is made up of 17 amino acids. The V end was cut by 0 bases, the J end by 0 bases, with 12 bases between. In germline, CDR1 is SGHTA, CDR2 FQGNSA. The CDR3 DNA follows: TGTGCCAGCAGCTTAGCCTCAGCAGGGCCCTCCTACAATGAGCAGTTCTTC. Translated, it gives CASSLASAGPSYNEQFF. The complete variable domain, with remaining parts taken from reference TRBV7-2 and TRBJ2-1, reads GAGVSQSPSNKVTEKGKDVELRCDPISGHTALYWYRQSLGQGLEFLIYFQGNSAPDKSGLPSDRFSAERTGGSVSTLTIQRTQQEDSAVYLCASSLASAGPSYNEQFFGPGTRLTVL.

This clonotype was picked up many times. V usage is TRBV4-2 and J usage is TRBJ2-1; 7 positions match TRBD1. The V gene's germline CDR1 is LGHNA and CDR2 YNFKEQ. CDR3 length: 15 amino acids. Trimming cost V 4 bases and J 4 bases; bases outside gene matches: 7. CDR3 coding DNA: TGTGCCAGCAGCCCACTTCGGACAGGTTACAATGAGCAGTTCTTC. Translation: CASSPLRTGYNEQFF.

The chain's CDR3 is CASSYYAGGPNEQFF. CDR3 nucleotides: TGTGCCAGCAGTTACTATGCGGGGGGGCCCAATGAGCAGTTCTTC. The chain carries TRBV6-5 and TRBJ2-1, with TRBD2 matching over 9 bases. The CDR3 is 15 amino acids. Germline V gene lookup returns CDR1 MNHEY and CDR2 SVGAGI. V shed 1 base and J 6 bases; nucleotides not matched to a gene: 4.

V is TRBV11-2 and J is TRBJ2-7, with 9 bases matching TRBD2. This CDR3 region has 16 residues. V gave up 4 bases and J gave up 5 bases; unmatched junction bases: 12. Germline CDR1 and CDR2: SGHAT and FQNNGV. CDR3 bases: TGTGCCAGCAGCTATCGAGTTAGCGGGGGTCTCGACGAGCAGTACTTC. Translation: CASSYRVSGGLDEQYF.

V gene TRBV7-2 combines with J gene TRBJ1-5; TRBD1 is a possible D gene (6 bases). V lost 1 base and J 0 bases, leaving 13 bases between the germline ends. The CDR3 is 17 residues long. CDR1 is SGHTA, CDR2 FQGNSA, per germline. The DNA for the CDR3 is TGTGCCAGCAGCTTAGTAGGGGACACCTATAGCAATCAGCCCCAGCATTTT. Protein product: CASSLVGDTYSNQPQHF.

This chain uses TRBV10-2 with TRBJ1-3, with D possibly matching TRBD1 (6 bases). V lost 7 bases to trimming and J lost 0 bases, with 13 bases between them. The CDR3 length is 15 residues. Per germline, CDR1 WSHSY and CDR2 SAAADI. Here the CDR3 DNA reads TGCGCCAGCAAGGGGGGGTCGCACTCTGGAAACACCATATATTTT. The encoded protein is CASKGGSHSGNTIYF.

This chain uses TRBV12-3 or TRBV12-4 with TRBJ1-1; possibly TRBD1 for D (5 bases). V dropped 6 bases and J dropped 5 bases, with 16 bases sitting between them. This CDR3 has 14 amino acids. CDR3 nucleotide sequence: TGTGCCAGCAGACCCACAGGAGAGGGGACTGAAGCTTTCTTT. It encodes CASRPTGEGTEAFF.

This clonotype has only a few counts. The rearrangement links TRBV4-1 to TRBJ2-4, with TRBD1 identical over 8 bases. CDR3 size: 18 residues. J gave up 9 bases and V 0 bases, and 16 bases lay outside the gene matches. Germline CDR1 and CDR2: MGHRA and YSYEKL. The CDR3 loop is CASSQDPLWTGRSGIQYF. In DNA form, the CDR3 reads TGCGCCAGCAGCCAAGATCCCCTTTGGACAGGGCGGTCGGGCATTCAGTACTTC.

This clonotype has only a few counts. Here the CDR3 reads CASRGQGTDEQFF. The CDR3 DNA reads TGTGCCAGCAGGGGACAGGGGACCGATGAGCAGTTCTTC. The rearrangement joins TRBV7-3 to TRBJ2-1; TRBD1 agrees at 10 bases. Unmatched junction bases numbered 4, after V lost 6 bases and J lost 8 bases. The V gene's germline CDR1 is SGHTA and CDR2 FQGTGA. The CDR3 sequence is 13 residues long.

The rearrangement uses TRBV12-3 or TRBV12-4 and TRBJ2-5; D possibly matches TRBD1 or TRBD2 (5 bases each). This CDR3 is built from 15 residues. V was clipped by 7 bases and J by 5 bases, with 20 bases between them. The CDR3 DNA reads TGTGCCAGCACCATAGGGACCTTTGGGCGGGAGACCCAGTACTTC. It translates to CASTIGTFGRETQYF.

This clonotype was picked up a small number of times. The V call is TRBV6-8, the J call TRBJ2-2, with D possibly being TRBD1 (6 bases). V was cut by 1 base and J by 5 bases, with 11 bases left in between. The germline V gene has CDR1 MNHGY and CDR2 SAAAGT. The CDR3 extends over 15 amino acids. The CDR3 spells CASSYYQGLTGELFF. The CDR3 DNA reads as TGTGCCAGCAGTTACTATCAGGGGCTAACCGGGGAGCTGTTTTTT.

The sample holds many counts of this clonotype. The V gene is TRBV7-9, the J gene TRBJ1-2, with D unresolved. The CDR3 length is 15 residues. Germline V lookup: CDR1 SEHNR, CDR2 FQNEAQ (reference sequence). V lost 0 bases, J lost 3 bases, and 11 bases lay in between. CDR3 in DNA: TGTGCCAGCAGCTTAGCGGACCTACCCCACTATGGCTACACCTTC. As protein: CASSLADLPHYGYTF.

This clonotype was seen more than once but under ten times. The CDR3 loop reads CASMGPPYEQYF. CDR3 nucleotides: TGTGCCAGCATGGGACCCCCCTACGAGCAGTACTTC. The chain links TRBV27 to TRBJ2-7; D may be TRBD1 or TRBD2 (5 bases each). The germline V gene has CDR1 MNHEY and CDR2 SMNVEV (reference sequence). The CDR3 extends over 12 amino acids. The germline V and J ends were trimmed by 7 bases and 2 bases, with 9 bases remaining between them.

CDR3 coding DNA: TGTGCCAGCTCACGATCTAGCGGAGGAAGACGGGGCAATGAGCAGTTCTTC. This codes for CASSRSSGGRRGNEQFF. This rearrangement joins TRBV18 to TRBJ2-1, with 7 bases matching TRBD2. The V gene's germline CDR1 is KGHSH and CDR2 LQKENI. Unmatched junction bases numbered 15, after V lost 4 bases and J lost 6 bases. CDR3 size: 17 residues.

The chain carries TRBV4-2 and TRBJ1-1; D may be TRBD1 (6 bases). The germline CDR1 and CDR2 sequences are LGHNA and YNFKEQ. The CDR3 has 14 amino acids. V was clipped by 3 bases and J by 2 bases, with 10 bases between them. The CDR3 region has the DNA TGTGCCAGCAGCCAGAAACAGGGTAACACTGAAGCTTTCTTT. Translating it yields CASSQKQGNTEAFF.

V gene TRBV6-1 combines with J gene TRBJ1-2; tentative D call: TRBD1 (5 bases). The V end lost 7 bases, the J end lost 0 bases, and 18 bases lay between the germline ends. Germline assignment: CDR1 MNHNS and CDR2 SASEGT. The CDR3 has 16 amino acids. The CDR3 is CASIWLDSGANYGYTF. The CDR3 DNA reads TGTGCCAGCATCTGGCTTGACAGTGGAGCTAACTATGGCTACACCTTC.

The table lists this clonotype with many counts. The rearrangement links TRBV7-6 to TRBJ2-2, with unresolved D. In germline, CDR1 is SGHVS, CDR2 FNYEAQ. V lost 1 base and J 2 bases, leaving 5 bases between the germline ends. The CDR3 has 14 amino acids. CDR3 sequence (DNA): TGTGCCAGCAGCTTAGTTGTCAACACCGGGGAGCTGTTTTTT. Its translation is CASSLVVNTGELFF. Drawing the rest from reference TRBV7-6 and TRBJ2-2, the complete variable domain is GAGVSQSPRYKVTKRGQDVALRCDPISGHVSLYWYRQALGQGPEFLTYFNYEAQQDKSGLPNDRFSAERPEGSISTLTIQRTEQRDSAMYRCASSLVVNTGELFFGEGSRLTVL.

In this sample, this clonotype turned up a few times. This chain uses TRBV10-3 with TRBJ2-1; TRBD2 aligns across 8 bases. The trim removed 2 bases at V and 4 bases at J, leaving 7 bases unmatched. Germline V gene data show CDR1 as ENHRY and CDR2 as SYGVKD. The CDR3 runs 16 residues. The CDR3 spells CAISEEWRGVYNEQFF. In DNA form, the CDR3 reads TGTGCCATCAGTGAGGAATGGCGGGGGGTTTACAATGAGCAGTTCTTC.

In this sample, this clonotype turned up many times. The V gene is TRBV7-6, the J gene TRBJ1-5; the D is unclear. In germline, CDR1 is SGHVS, CDR2 FNYEAQ. The V end was cut by 2 bases, the J end by 2 bases, with 13 bases between. This CDR3 has 16 amino acids. CDR3 in amino acids: CASSLSTPLGNQPQHF. CDR3 sequence (DNA): TGTGCCAGCAGCTTATCCACACCTCTGGGCAATCAGCCCCAGCATTTT.

The chain recombines TRBV5-1 with TRBJ1-1, with 9 bases lining up with TRBD1. J was trimmed by 5 bases and V by 3 bases; bases with no gene match: 5. Germline CDR1 SGHRS, CDR2 YFSETQ. The CDR3 has 14 amino acids. CDR3 in amino acids: CASSSRGQGTEAFF. CDR3 in DNA: TGCGCCAGCAGCTCACGAGGACAGGGGACTGAAGCTTTCTTT.

The table lists this clonotype with a few counts. V gene TRBV5-6 combines with J gene TRBJ1-5; 8 bases line up with TRBD1. The CDR3 is 17 amino acids. CDR1 SGHDT and CDR2 YYEEEE come from the germline V gene. Losses at the gene ends were 0 bases for V and 2 bases for J; bases not matched to a gene: 7. DNA of the CDR3: TGTGCCAGCAGCTTGGCCGGGGTGACAGGGGGCAATCAGCCCCAGCATTTT. Translating it yields CASSLAGVTGGNQPQHF.

This chain joins TRBV27 and TRBJ2-3; 8 nucleotides align to TRBD2. Germline trimming cut 5 bases from V and 5 bases from J; bases unmatched to any gene: 9. This CDR3 comprises 15 residues. Germline CDR1 MNHEY, CDR2 SMNVEV (reference sequence). The CDR3, as DNA: TGTGCCAGCAGTCCTCGGGGGGGCCGAGGAGATACGCAGTATTTT. It codes for CASSPRGGRGDTQYF.

CDR3 amino acids: CASSLRVTSGANVLTF. CDR3 in DNA: TGTGCCAGCAGTTTAAGGGTAACCTCTGGGGCCAACGTCCTGACTTTC. V and J are TRBV28 and TRBJ2-6, with no clear D. Trimming stripped 2 bases from V and 0 bases from J, with 8 bases between. CDR1 and CDR2 from the germline V gene are MDHEN and SYDVKM. This CDR3 comprises 16 residues.

The chain uses TRBV7-9 and TRBJ2-7; 7 nucleotides line up with TRBD1. Germline CDR1 SEHNR, CDR2 FQNEAQ (reference sequence). This CDR3 comprises 13 residues. With V trimmed by 3 bases and J by 9 bases, 8 bases remained unmatched. DNA for the CDR3: TGTGCCAGCAGCTTGGGACAGTTTGGTAGGCAGTACGTC. Translating it yields CASSLGQFGRQYV.

The V call is TRBV6-1, the J call TRBJ1-5; D is unclear. CDR1 is MNHNS, CDR2 SASEGT, per germline. The CDR3 is 15 residues long. The germline V and J ends were trimmed by 2 bases and 3 bases, with 11 bases remaining between them. The CDR3 sequence: CASSENLRPNQPQHF. In nucleotides, the CDR3 is TGTGCCAGCAGTGAAAACCTCCGGCCCAATCAGCCCCAGCATTTT.

The chain couples TRBV27 to TRBJ1-2; no clear D. The CDR3 has 15 amino acids. V lost 0 bases and J 0 bases, leaving 8 bases between the germline ends. Per the germline V gene, CDR1 is MNHEY and CDR2 is SMNVEV (reference sequence). The CDR3 here is CASSLSRGTNYGYTF. CDR3 sequence (DNA): TGTGCCAGCAGTTTATCACGAGGGACTAACTATGGCTACACCTTC.

This clonotype was seen ten or more times. The chain employs TRBV7-9 and TRBJ2-5; 14 bases are a match to TRBD2. This CDR3 contains 19 residues. The germline CDR1 and CDR2 sequences are SEHNR and FQNEAQ (reference sequence). Unmatched junction bases numbered 12, after V lost 4 bases and J lost 2 bases. CDR3 coding DNA: TGTGCCAGCAGCTCTCTCGTGACTAGCGGGGGGGCGGTACAAGAGACCCAGTACTTC. Translation: CASSSLVTSGGAVQETQYF.